A selection of T cell receptor beta chains follows, all from one sample in a study of cytomegalovirus exposure and HLA in healthy donors. Here immunoSEQ multiplex PCR was the method, and the copy in TCRdb shows in-frame clones only, minus some. The sample holds some 150,000 clones, roughly 9.6% seen once. Sequencing used PBMCs. These receptors all stem from a woman aged 40 to 49 in good health and CMV-seropositive. Both conserved end residues are part of each CDR3. Fields, in order: J gene, D gene, clone size, V gene, CDR3 DNA, CDR3 protein. A D gene is named only where the DNA matches it firmly. Size is omitted from some rows. Given values are once, few, many or a class for expanded clones.

>TRBJ1-2|TRBD1|-|TRBV4-1
TGCGCCAGCAGCCCCTACGACAGGGGGCTGGACGGCGGCTACACCTTC
CASSPYDRGLDGGYTF
>TRBJ1-2|-|few|TRBV18
TGTGCCAGCTCACCGGAGGCGAACTATGGCTACACCTTC
CASSPEANYGYTF
>TRBJ1-3|TRBD1|-|TRBV7-6
TGTGCCAGCAGCTTAGCGGGGGCAGGGGGCGAAGGAAACACCATATATTTT
CASSLAGAGGEGNTIYF
>TRBJ2-1|TRBD1|-|TRBV7-2
TGTGCCAGCAACTACCGGGACAGGGTAGCCAATGAGCAGTTCTTC
CASNYRDRVANEQFF
>TRBJ2-7|-|-|TRBV7-8
TGTGCCAGCAGCCTGGGGCTCTCAGGCGAGCAGTACTTC
CASSLGLSGEQYF
>TRBJ2-1|TRBD2|once|TRBV2
TGTGCCAGCAGTGGAAAGCGGGGAGGGAATGAGCAGTTCTTC
CASSGKRGGNEQFF
>TRBJ1-2|-|-|TRBV5-4
TGTGCCAGCAGCGTACCGGGAGACACGGTCTATGGCTACACCTTC
CASSVPGDTVYGYTF
>TRBJ1-1|-|-|TRBV7-9
TGTGCCAGCAGCTTAGACGAAGGGGGTTGGGACACTGAAGCTTTCTTT
CASSLDEGGWDTEAFF
>TRBJ2-3|TRBD2|few|TRBV5-1
TGCGCCAGCAGCCCTCGGACTAGCGGGGACACAGATACGCAGTATTTT
CASSPRTSGDTDTQYF
>TRBJ2-3|-|-|TRBV5-1
TGCGCCAGCAAACCGCAGGCGGGGCCCTCCACAGATACGCAGTATTTT
CASKPQAGPSTDTQYF
>TRBJ2-1|-|-|TRBV5-1
TGCGCCAGCAGCTCCGAAGCGGGCCCTGATATCGAACAGTTCTTC
CASSSEAGPDIEQFF
>TRBJ1-2|-|-|TRBV10-3
TGTGCCATCAGTGAGGGGGCCGGTAACTATGGCTACACCTTC
CAISEGAGNYGYTF
>TRBJ2-2|TRBD1|-|TRBV7-6
TGTGCCAGCAGCCCGAGACAGGGTAGGGCCGGGGAGCTGTTTTTT
CASSPRQGRAGELFF
>TRBJ2-7|-|few|TRBV11-3
TGTGCCAGCAGCCCTGGGCGGGGCAGCTACGAGCAGTACTTC
CASSPGRGSYEQYF
>TRBJ1-6|-|few|TRBV27
TGTGCCAGCAGTCCAAGGGGGGGTGGCTATTCACCCCTCCACTTT
CASSPRGGGYSPLHF
>TRBJ2-3|TRBD2|few|TRBV10-3
TGTGCCTTCAGCGGGGGGGAAACAGATACGCAGTATTTT
CAFSGGETDTQYF
>TRBJ1-3|-|-|TRBV19
TGTGCCAGTAGTGAGGGAGACGCCTTTGGAAACACCATATATTTT
CASSEGDAFGNTIYF
>TRBJ1-4|-|few|TRBV2
TGTGCCAGCAGTCCGGACACCTATGAAAAACTGTTTTTT
CASSPDTYEKLFF
>TRBJ2-2|TRBD2|-|TRBV15
TGTGCCACCAGCAGAGTTTTAGCGGGGGACACCGGGGAGCTGTTTTTT
CATSRVLAGDTGELFF
>TRBJ2-1|-|-|TRBV7-6
TGTGCCAGCAGCCAAATAACGGGGGGCGGGTTTTCCTACAATGAGCAGTTCTTC
CASSQITGGGFSYNEQFF
>TRBJ2-1|-|-|TRBV2
TGTGCCAGCAGTTCGGGAAGATACAATGAGCAGTTCTTC
CASSSGRYNEQFF
>TRBJ2-7|-|-|TRBV6-6
TGTGCCAGCAGTGGCTATCAGGGGCGCTCCTACGAGCAGTACTTC
CASSGYQGRSYEQYF
>TRBJ1-2|-|-|TRBV6-6
TGTGCCAGCAGTAGACAGGAATTTAACTATGGCTACACCTTC
CASSRQEFNYGYTF
>TRBJ1-4|-|once|TRBV19
TGTGCCAGTAGTATAGACAGCAGGGGTGAAAAACTGTTTTTT
CASSIDSRGEKLFF
>TRBJ1-5|-|-|TRBV7-8
TGTGCCAGCAGCCTGACAGCCCACGTTGCGCAGCCCCAGCATTTT
CASSLTAHVAQPQHF
>TRBJ2-7|TRBD1|few|TRBV7-2
TGTGCCAGCAGCCCCGCGACAGGGCTATCCTACGAGCAGTACTTC
CASSPATGLSYEQYF
>TRBJ2-3|TRBD2|few|TRBV15
TGTGCCACCAGCAGAGATGTGGCTAGCGGAGCTTGGGATACGCAGTATTTT
CATSRDVASGAWDTQYF
>TRBJ2-2|TRBD2|-|TRBV11-3
TGTGCCAGCAGCTTCTTAGCGGGGGGGCCGCTGGGCACCGGGGAGCTGTTTTTT
CASSFLAGGPLGTGELFF
>TRBJ2-2|TRBD1|-|TRBV18
TGTGCCAGCTCAATTCTAACGGGACAGACGAACACCGGGGAGCTGTTTTTT
CASSILTGQTNTGELFF
>TRBJ2-7|-|few|TRBV5-1
TGCGCCAGCAGGGGGGGAATCTACGAGCAGTACTTC
CASRGGIYEQYF
>TRBJ1-3|-|few|TRBV6-5
TGTGCCAGCAGTTGGTTCTCCCCGAGCTCTGGAAACACCATATATTTT
CASSWFSPSSGNTIYF
>TRBJ1-6|-|-|TRBV5-1
TGCGCCAGCAGCTTGGCCTCGGGGGATTCACCCCTCCACTTT
CASSLASGDSPLHF
>TRBJ2-2|-|-|TRBV5-1
TGCGCCAGCAGCAGAACTAGCTCTCCCGGGGAGCTGTTTTTT
CASSRTSSPGELFF
>TRBJ2-2|TRBD2|few|TRBV4-2
TGTGCCAGCAGCCAAGGGCGGGGGGACACCGGGGAGCTGTTTTTT
CASSQGRGDTGELFF
>TRBJ1-1|-|-|TRBV11-2
TGTGCCAGCTACAGCTTTATTTCACCCACTGAAGCTTTCTTT
CASYSFISPTEAFF
>TRBJ2-3|TRBD2|few|TRBV4-2
TGTGCCAGCAGCCAAGATCGCCTAGCGGGGGGCGGATCTAGCACAGATACGCAGTATTTT
CASSQDRLAGGGSSTDTQYF
>TRBJ2-7|TRBD1|few|TRBV7-6
TGTGCCAGCAGCCTAGGAGCCGGGACAGGGATAGGGGAGCAGTACTTC
CASSLGAGTGIGEQYF
>TRBJ1-1|-|few|TRBV6-6
TGTGCCAGCAGGGGCGCCGTGAACACTGAAGCTTTCTTT
CASRGAVNTEAFF
>TRBJ2-3|TRBD2|few|TRBV29-1
TGCAGCGGGGGACTAGGCAAAGATACGCAGTATTTT
CSGGLGKDTQYF